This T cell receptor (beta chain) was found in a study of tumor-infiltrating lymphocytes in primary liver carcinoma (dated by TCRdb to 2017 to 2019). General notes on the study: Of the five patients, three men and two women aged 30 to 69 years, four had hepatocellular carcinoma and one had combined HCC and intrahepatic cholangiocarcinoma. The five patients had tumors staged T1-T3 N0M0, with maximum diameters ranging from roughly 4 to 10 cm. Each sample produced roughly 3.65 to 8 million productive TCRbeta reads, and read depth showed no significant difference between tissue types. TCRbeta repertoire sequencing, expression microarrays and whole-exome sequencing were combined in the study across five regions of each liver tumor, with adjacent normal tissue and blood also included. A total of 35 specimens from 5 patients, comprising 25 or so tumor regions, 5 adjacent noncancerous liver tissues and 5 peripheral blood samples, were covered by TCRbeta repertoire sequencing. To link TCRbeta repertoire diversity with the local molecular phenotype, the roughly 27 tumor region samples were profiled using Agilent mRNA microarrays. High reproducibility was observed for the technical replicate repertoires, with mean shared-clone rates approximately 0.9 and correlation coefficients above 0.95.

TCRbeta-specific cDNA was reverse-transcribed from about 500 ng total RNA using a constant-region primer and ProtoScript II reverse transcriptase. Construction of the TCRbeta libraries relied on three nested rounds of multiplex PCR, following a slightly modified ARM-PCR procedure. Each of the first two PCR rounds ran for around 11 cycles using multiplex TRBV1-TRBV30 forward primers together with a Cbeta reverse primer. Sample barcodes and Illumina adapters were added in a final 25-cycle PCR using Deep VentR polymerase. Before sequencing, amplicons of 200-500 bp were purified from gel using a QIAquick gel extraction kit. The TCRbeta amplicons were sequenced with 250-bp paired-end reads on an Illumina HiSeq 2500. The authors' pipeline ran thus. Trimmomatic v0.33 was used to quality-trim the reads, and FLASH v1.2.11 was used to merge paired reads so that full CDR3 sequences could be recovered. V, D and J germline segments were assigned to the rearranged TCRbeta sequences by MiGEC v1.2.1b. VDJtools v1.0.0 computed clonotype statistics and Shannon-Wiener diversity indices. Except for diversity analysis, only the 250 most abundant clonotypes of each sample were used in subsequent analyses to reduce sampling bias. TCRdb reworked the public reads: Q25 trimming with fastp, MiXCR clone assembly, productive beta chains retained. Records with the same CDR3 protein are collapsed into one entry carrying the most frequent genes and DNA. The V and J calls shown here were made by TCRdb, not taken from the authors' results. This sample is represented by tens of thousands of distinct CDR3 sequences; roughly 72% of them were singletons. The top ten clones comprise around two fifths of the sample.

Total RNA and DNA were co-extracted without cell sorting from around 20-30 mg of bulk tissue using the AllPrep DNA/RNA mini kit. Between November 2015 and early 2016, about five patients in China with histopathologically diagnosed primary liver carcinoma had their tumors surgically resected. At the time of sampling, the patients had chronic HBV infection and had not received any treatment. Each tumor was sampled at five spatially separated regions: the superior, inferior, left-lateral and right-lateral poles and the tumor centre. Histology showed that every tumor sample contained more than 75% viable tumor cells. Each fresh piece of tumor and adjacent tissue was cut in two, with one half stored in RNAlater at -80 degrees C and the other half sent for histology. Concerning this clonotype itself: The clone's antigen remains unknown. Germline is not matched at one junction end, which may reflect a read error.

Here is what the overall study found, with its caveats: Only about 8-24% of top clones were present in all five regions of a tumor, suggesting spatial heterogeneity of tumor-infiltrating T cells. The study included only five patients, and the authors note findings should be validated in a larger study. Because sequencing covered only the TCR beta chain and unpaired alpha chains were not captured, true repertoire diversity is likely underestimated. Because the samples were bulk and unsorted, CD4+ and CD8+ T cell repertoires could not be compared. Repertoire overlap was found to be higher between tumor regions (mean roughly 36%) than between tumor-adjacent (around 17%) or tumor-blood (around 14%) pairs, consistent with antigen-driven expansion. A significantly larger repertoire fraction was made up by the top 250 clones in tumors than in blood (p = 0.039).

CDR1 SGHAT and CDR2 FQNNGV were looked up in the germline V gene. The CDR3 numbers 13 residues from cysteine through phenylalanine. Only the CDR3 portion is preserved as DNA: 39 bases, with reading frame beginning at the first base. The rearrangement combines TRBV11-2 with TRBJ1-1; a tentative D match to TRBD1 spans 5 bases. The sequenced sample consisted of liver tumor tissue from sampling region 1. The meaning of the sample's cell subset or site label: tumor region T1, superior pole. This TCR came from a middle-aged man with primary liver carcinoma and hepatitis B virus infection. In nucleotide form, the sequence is TGTGCCAGCAGCTTAGCGCGAGGGGCTGAAGCTTTCTTC. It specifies CASSLARGAEAFF.